These 26 T cell receptor beta chains originate from one sample sequenced in a study of T cells in Graves' hyperthyroidism and ophthalmopathy. Amplification of TCR beta CDR3 regions used RNA as the template. Carried out on the TCR CDR3, a first-round RT-PCR used the HTBI primer set. TCRdb itself ran the multiplex PCR reads through MiXCR, one entry per CDR3 protein. Of approximately 210,000 distinct CDR3 sequences in the sample, 15% to 20% were seen once. Sequences were obtained from blood. The origin of the receptors is a man aged 45-60 years with Graves' hyperthyroidism.

Only a few counts were recorded for this clonotype. This rearrangement joins TRBV12-5 to TRBJ1-4; no clear D. The germline gives CDR1 LGHNT, CDR2 FRNRAP. This CDR3 region has 13 residues. V lost 5 bases and J 7 bases, leaving 11 bases between the germline ends. CDR3 nucleotides: TGTGCTAGTGGTGGGAGTGCGGTTGAAAAACTGTTTTTT. It yields the protein CASGGSAVEKLFF. Full variable domain (missing parts from reference TRBV12-5 and TRBJ1-4): DARVTQTPRHKVTEMGQEVTMRCQPILGHNTVFWYRQTMMQGLELLAYFRNRAPLDDSGMPKDRFSAEMPDATLATLKIQPSEPRDSAVYFCASGGSAVEKLFFGSGTQLSVL.

The rearrangement joins TRBV5-5 to TRBJ2-1, with D perhaps matching TRBD1 (5 bases). V lost 4 bases to trimming and J lost 0 bases, with 11 bases between them. This CDR3 comprises 15 residues. Germline assignment: CDR1 SGHKS and CDR2 YYEKEE (reference sequence). Here the CDR3 DNA reads TGTGCCAGCAGCAGCACAGGCGACTCCTACAATGAGCAGTTCTTC. This codes for CASSSTGDSYNEQFF. The whole variable domain, remainder taken from reference TRBV5-5 and TRBJ2-1, is DAGVTQSPTHLIKTRGQQVTLRCSPISGHKSVSWYQQVLGQGPQFIFQYYEKEERGRGNFPDRFSARQFPNYSSELNVNALLLGDSALYLCASSSTGDSYNEQFFGPGTRLTVL.

In this sample, this clonotype turned up many times. This chain joins TRBV7-9 and TRBJ1-5, with a possible D match to TRBD1 (5 bases). CDR1 is SEHNR, CDR2 FQNEAQ, per germline (reference sequence). The CDR3 is 16 residues long. V lost 5 bases to trimming and J lost 1 base, with 15 bases between them. The CDR3 nucleotides read TGTGCCAGCAGCGCCACTCCAAGGGGAAGCAATCAGCCCCAGCATTTT. It specifies CASSATPRGSNQPQHF.

This clonotype was picked up a small number of times. The J gene is TRBJ1-1, the V gene TRBV6-2 or TRBV6-3; D is unclear. Trimming pared 5 bases from V and 1 base from J, leaving 11 bases between. CDR1 is MNHEY and CDR2 is SVGEGT in the germline V gene. The CDR3 totals 14 residues. The CDR3 coding sequence is TGTGCCAGCAGTGGCCGGGCCCCGAACACTGAAGCTTTCTTT. Translated: CASSGRAPNTEAFF.

This clonotype has ten or more counts. The chain employs TRBV7-2 and TRBJ1-2; 7 nucleotides agree with TRBD1. CDR3 size: 14 residues. Germline CDR1 and CDR2: SGHTA and FQGNSA. V was clipped by 5 bases and J by 2 bases; unmatched bases: 5. This chain's CDR3 is CASSPYRGNYGYTF. The CDR3 nucleotides are TGTGCCAGCAGCCCATACAGGGGAAACTATGGCTACACCTTC.

Note on this clonotype: This could be a read error, since a much larger clone is one nucleotide away. The V call is TRBV6-1, the J call TRBJ2-7; 7 nucleotides match TRBD2. This CDR3 has 12 residues. V lost 6 bases, J lost 7 bases, and 6 bases stayed unmatched. Germline CDR1 MNHNS, CDR2 SASEGT. CDR3 in DNA: TGTGCCAGCAGAATACCGGGGGGTGAGCAGTACTTC. It encodes CASRIPGGEQYF.

The table lists this clonotype with many counts. This sequence joins TRBV11-3 and TRBJ2-6; tentatively, D is TRBD2 (5 bases). Germline V gene lookup returns CDR1 SGHNT and CDR2 YENEEA. V lost 5 bases, J lost 1 base, and 9 bases lay in between. CDR3 length: 15 amino acids. The CDR3 DNA follows: TGTGCCAGCAGCCACCGAGGGTCTGGGGCCAACGTCCTGACTTTC. Translating gives CASSHRGSGANVLTF.

In this sample, this clonotype turned up many times. The J gene is TRBJ1-1, the V gene TRBV5-1; no firm D call. CDR3 size: 13 residues. CDR1 is SGHRS, CDR2 YFSETQ, per germline. V was trimmed by 0 bases and J by 11 bases, leaving 14 bases between them. The CDR3 bases are TGCGCCAGCAGCTTGGACAGCCCAAGAAGTGCTTTCTTT. Encoded protein: CASSLDSPRSAFF. The whole variable domain, filled in from reference TRBV5-1 and TRBJ1-1, reads KAGVTQTPRYLIKTRGQQVTLSCSPISGHRSVSWYQQTPGQGLQFLFEYFSETQRNKGNFPGRFSGRQFSNSRSEMNVSTLELGDSALYLCASSLDSPRSAFFGQGTRLTVV.

This clonotype was picked up many times. This chain links TRBV27 with TRBJ2-3; D not certain. Trimming took 7 bases from V and 0 from J, leaving 8 bases between them. The CDR3 contains 13 residues. Germline CDR1 reads MNHEY; CDR2 reads SMNVEV (reference sequence). CDR3 DNA sequence: TGTGCCAGCACTCTCAGAAGCACAGATACGCAGTATTTT. Translation: CASTLRSTDTQYF.

This clonotype was detected a few times. The V and J genes are TRBV5-1 and TRBJ2-1, with 11 nucleotides matching TRBD2. V shed 4 bases and J 7 bases; nucleotides not matched to a gene: 16. This CDR3 spans 18 amino acids. CDR1 is SGHRS and CDR2 is YFSETQ in the germline V gene. DNA of the CDR3: TGCGCCAGCAGCCCACCCCCTCAGTTTAGCGGGAGGGGAAATGAGCAGTTCTTC. Protein: CASSPPPQFSGRGNEQFF. The full variable domain, rest sourced from reference TRBV5-1 and TRBJ2-1, is KAGVTQTPRYLIKTRGQQVTLSCSPISGHRSVSWYQQTPGQGLQFLFEYFSETQRNKGNFPGRFSGRQFSNSRSEMNVSTLELGDSALYLCASSPPPQFSGRGNEQFFGPGTRLTVL.

This clonotype was picked up many times. The chain employs TRBV7-9 and TRBJ2-7; TRBD1 or TRBD2 may be the D gene (5 bases each). Germline CDR1 and CDR2: SEHNR and FQNEAQ (reference sequence). Trimming left V 1 base short and J 6 bases short, with 10 bases between. The CDR3 contains 13 residues. The CDR3 here is CASSLGDVGEQYF. The CDR3 DNA is TGTGCCAGCAGCTTAGGGGACGTAGGCGAGCAGTACTTC. The entire variable domain, with the rest obtained from reference TRBV7-9 and TRBJ2-7, is as follows: DTGVSQNPRHKITKRGQNVTFRCDPISEHNRLYWYRQTLGQGPEFLTYFQNEAQLEKSRLLSDRFSAERPKGSFSTLEIQRTEQGDSAMYLCASSLGDVGEQYFGPGTRLTVT.

J is TRBJ2-7 and V is TRBV7-3; D is perhaps TRBD2 (5 bases). V was pared by 5 bases and J by 2 bases, with 19 bases between. Germline V CDR1 and CDR2: SGHTA, FQGTGA. The CDR3 runs to 16 residues. The CDR3 region has the DNA TGTGCCAGCAGCGATATTCCCGGACTCCGAACCTACGAGCAGTACTTC. Translation: CASSDIPGLRTYEQYF.

This clonotype was picked up many times. V and J are TRBV18 and TRBJ2-3; 8 bases map to TRBD2. The V gene end was trimmed by 1 base and the J gene end by 2 bases; junction bases not matched to a gene: 2. CDR3 length: 15 amino acids. The germline gives CDR1 KGHSH, CDR2 LQKENI. The CDR3 DNA is TGTGCCAGCTCACCACTAGCGGGGTCCACAGATACGCAGTATTTT. It encodes CASSPLAGSTDTQYF.

This clonotype occurred many times. The gene calls are TRBV30 and TRBJ1-1; D not resolved. The CDR3 spans 13 residues. CDR1 is GTSNPN and CDR2 is SVGIG in the germline V gene (reference sequence). Trimming cost V 4 bases and J 1 base, with 10 bases left between them. The CDR3 reads CAWNGGENTEAFF. DNA of the CDR3: TGTGCCTGGAACGGCGGAGAGAACACTGAAGCTTTCTTT.

This clonotype has at least ten counts. The rearrangement links TRBV28 to TRBJ2-5; TRBD1 or TRBD2 may be the D gene (5 bases each). Trimming stripped 2 bases from V and 1 base from J, with 20 bases between. Germline V gene sequence: CDR1 MDHEN, CDR2 SYDVKM. The CDR3 extends over 18 amino acids. CDR3 nucleotides: TGTGCCAGCAGTTTAGGATTGGGTAGGGGTGCGGGCCAAGAGACCCAGTACTTC. Protein sequence: CASSLGLGRGAGQETQYF.

The table lists this clonotype with many counts. J is TRBJ2-1 and V is TRBV7-9; D not resolved. In germline, CDR1 is SEHNR, CDR2 FQNEAQ (reference sequence). The CDR3 is 15 amino acids. Trimming removed 5 bases from V and 0 bases from J, with 11 bases in between. CDR3 region: CASSPRLSSYNEQFF. The CDR3 region has the DNA TGTGCCAGCAGCCCCCGATTGAGCTCCTACAATGAGCAGTTCTTC.

There are many counts of this clonotype. V usage is TRBV28 and J usage is TRBJ2-7, with 11 bases that match TRBD2. The trim removed 3 bases at V and 2 bases at J, leaving 6 bases unmatched. The length of the CDR3 is 16 residues. Germline V gene sequence: CDR1 MDHEN, CDR2 SYDVKM. CDR3 loop: CASSFIPSGRTYEQYF. DNA for the CDR3: TGTGCCAGCAGTTTCATCCCTAGCGGGAGGACCTACGAGCAGTACTTC.

Remarks on this clonotype: The junction departs from the called germline gene at one end, perhaps through a read error. The gene calls are TRBV29-1 and TRBJ1-2; D is unresolved. The germline CDR1 and CDR2 sequences are SQVTM and ANQGSEA. The CDR3 contains 15 residues. The DNA for the CDR3 is TGCAGCGTTGAAGATCCCCGGGGAACTAAGTATGGCTACACCTTC. It encodes CSVEDPRGTKYGYTF.

This chain joins TRBV11-2 and TRBJ1-2; D is ambiguous. This CDR3 is 14 amino acids long. Trimming removed 2 bases from V and 6 bases from J, with 13 bases in between. CDR1 and CDR2 from the germline V gene are SGHAT and FQNNGV. CDR3 bases: TGTGCCAGCAGCTTAATTGCCGCGTTGGATGGCTACACCTTC. It is translated as CASSLIAALDGYTF.

This clonotype has a count of ten or more. V is TRBV27 and J is TRBJ2-1; a weak D match, TRBD2 (5 bases). Trimming stripped 5 bases from V and 1 base from J, with 12 bases between. CDR3 length: 15 residues. Germline V gene data show CDR1 as MNHEY and CDR2 as SMNVEV (reference sequence). CDR3 sequence reads: CASSLTRTSYNEQFF. DNA of the CDR3: TGTGCCAGCAGTCTAACTAGGACGTCCTACAATGAGCAGTTCTTC.

This clonotype came up many times. The chain carries TRBV20-1 and TRBJ2-5; 11 bases match TRBD2. Germline values: CDR1 DFQATT, CDR2 SNEGSKA (reference sequence). V shed 4 bases, J shed 5 bases, and the junction held 12 bases outside the gene matches. This CDR3 contains 16 residues. The CDR3 loop reads CSATKGLAAFWETQYF. The CDR3, as DNA: TGCAGTGCTACCAAGGGACTAGCGGCCTTTTGGGAGACCCAGTACTTC.

Concerning this clonotype: A much more abundant neighbour one base away suggests this may be a read error. The chain is built from TRBV10-2 and TRBJ1-2; 7 bases fit TRBD1. The CDR3 consists of 16 residues. Germline CDR1 reads WSHSY; CDR2 reads SAAADI. This CDR3 reads CTSSGSGGRLVYGYTF. CDR3 DNA: TGCACCAGCAGTGGGTCAGGGGGAAGGCTCGTCTATGGCTACACCTTC.

At least ten counts were recorded for this clonotype. The chain combines TRBV18 with TRBJ2-7; D may be TRBD2 (7 bases). Germline assignment: CDR1 KGHSH and CDR2 LQKENI. The CDR3 length is 14 residues. Trimming cost V 6 bases and J 2 bases, with 14 bases left between them. CDR3 bases: TGTGCCAGCTCCGGGAGGCGGGGGCCCTACGAGCAGTACTTC. Protein product: CASSGRRGPYEQYF.

This clonotype was detected many times. This chain's CDR3 is CASSEQPSRPQHF. The CDR3 DNA sequence: TGTGCCAGCAGTGAACAGCCTTCCAGGCCCCAGCATTTT. This sequence joins TRBV6-1 and TRBJ1-5, with D hard to call. The CDR3 is 13 amino acids. Trimming took off 2 bases at V and 9 bases at J, with 11 bases between the two ends. Germline assignment: CDR1 MNHNS and CDR2 SASEGT.

On this clonotype: This could be a read error, since a much larger clone is one nucleotide away. The V gene is TRBV3-1, the J gene TRBJ2-3; 8 nucleotides align to TRBD1. This CDR3 comprises 14 residues. CDR1 is LGHDT, CDR2 YNNKEL, per germline (reference sequence). This CDR3 is CASSLGTGTGTQYF. The CDR3 DNA reads as TGTGCCAGCAGCCTGGGGACAGGCACAGGTACGCAGTATTTT.

This clonotype was counted at least ten times. The chain joins TRBV11-2 to TRBJ2-2; D might be TRBD2 (6 bases). Looked up from germline, CDR1 is SGHAT and CDR2 is FQNNGV. V was pared by 7 bases and J by 3 bases, with 12 bases between. The CDR3 is 14 residues long. The CDR3 coding sequence is TGTGCCAGCAAAAAGGACTACTACACCGGGGAGCTGTTTTTT. Its protein product is CASKKDYYTGELFF.